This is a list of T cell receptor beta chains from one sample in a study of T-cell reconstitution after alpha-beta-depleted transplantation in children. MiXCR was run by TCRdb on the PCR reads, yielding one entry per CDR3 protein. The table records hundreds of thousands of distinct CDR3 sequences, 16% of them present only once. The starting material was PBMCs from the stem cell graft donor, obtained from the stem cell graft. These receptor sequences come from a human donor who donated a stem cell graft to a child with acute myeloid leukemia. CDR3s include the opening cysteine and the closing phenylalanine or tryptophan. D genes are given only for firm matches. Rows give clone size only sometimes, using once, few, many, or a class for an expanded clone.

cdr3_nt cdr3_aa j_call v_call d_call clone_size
TGTGCCAGCAGCTTAGCGAGTGGGGTAGGGCGCACTGAAGCTTTCTTT CASSLASGVGRTEAFF TRBJ1-1 TRBV7-2 . .
TGTGCCAGCAGTGAATATCGGTTGGAGACCCAGTACTTC CASSEYRLETQYF TRBJ2-5 TRBV25-1 . .
TGCAGCGCGACCTATCAAGCGGGCTACACCTTC CSATYQAGYTF TRBJ1-2 TRBV29-1 . many
TGCAGTGCAAAGAATCGGGGAGGCTATGAGCAGTTCTTC CSAKNRGGYEQFF TRBJ2-1 TRBV20-1 . .
TGTGCCAGCAGCTCTTTCCGGGACAGACTAATCGACGGTGTGCAGTACTTC CASSSFRDRLIDGVQYF TRBJ2-7 TRBV7-3 TRBD1 .
TGCGCCAGCAGCTTCAGGGACCTCTACAATGAGCAGTTCTTC CASSFRDLYNEQFF TRBJ2-1 TRBV5-1 . many
TGCAGTGCGGACGACAGGAGACCCACAGATACGCAGTATTTT CSADDRRPTDTQYF TRBJ2-3 TRBV20-1 . many
TGTGCCAGCAGTTATGATACGGGACGCACCTACGAGCAGTACTTC CASSYDTGRTYEQYF TRBJ2-7 TRBV6-5 . many
TGTGCCAGCAGCTTTACGACTAGCGGGGGAACGTTCTTC CASSFTTSGGTFF TRBJ2-1 TRBV7-9 TRBD2 .
TGTGCCAGCAGCCCGTGGGCAGAGACCCAGTACTTC CASSPWAETQYF TRBJ2-5 TRBV7-2 . few
TGCAGTGCTAAACGGGCTTGGGGGGAGGCCCGCGATACGCAGTATTTT CSAKRAWGEARDTQYF TRBJ2-3 TRBV20-1 . .
TGTGCCAGCAGCTTAGGGCGCGGGAGGGACGAGACCCAGTACTTC CASSLGRGRDETQYF TRBJ2-5 TRBV13 TRBD2 many
TGTGCCAGCAGGCCGAGGGCAGCGGATACGCAGTATTTT CASRPRAADTQYF TRBJ2-3 TRBV11-2 . .
TGTGCCAGCTCACCGGGGCTAGAGGGGCAGCCCCAGCATTTT CASSPGLEGQPQHF TRBJ1-5 TRBV18 . .
TGTGCCAGCAGCTTAATTTTGGTGGCAGGCCTCTCCTACGAGCAGTACTTC CASSLILVAGLSYEQYF TRBJ2-7 TRBV7-2 . .
TGCGCCAGCAGAAGCCCAGTCCACAATGAGCAGTTCTTC CASRSPVHNEQFF TRBJ2-1 TRBV5-1 . many
TGCAGTGCTAGAGTGACAGGGTCCGGGGAGCTGTTTTTT CSARVTGSGELFF TRBJ2-2 TRBV20-1 TRBD1 many
TGTGCCAGCAGCTTGCCCGGGAAGGAGAGTGAGCAGTTCTTC CASSLPGKESEQFF TRBJ2-1 TRBV5-5 . few
TGCAGTGCTTTCCAGGGGAGCGGGGGGTTATACAATGAGCAGTTCTTC CSAFQGSGGLYNEQFF TRBJ2-1 TRBV20-1 TRBD2 many
TGCAGTGCTAGAGACCAACCGGGCGCCGGCCGGAAACTGTTTTTT CSARDQPGAGRKLFF TRBJ1-4 TRBV20-1 . few
TGCGCCAGCAGCTCTTTGGTCACGAACACCGGGGAGCTGTTTTTT CASSSLVTNTGELFF TRBJ2-2 TRBV5-1 . .
TGCAGTGCTGAAGGGGGGGGCATTTCCTACAATGAGCAGTTCTTC CSAEGGGISYNEQFF TRBJ2-1 TRBV20-1 . few
TGCAGCGTTGAGCCCAGGGGGCTAGCTGAGACCCAGTACTTC CSVEPRGLAETQYF TRBJ2-5 TRBV29-1 TRBD1 .
TGCGGTGCTAGATCCCTTTCGGGGGCCACAGATACGCAGTATTTT CGARSLSGATDTQYF TRBJ2-3 TRBV20-1 . .
TGTGCCAGCAGCCCCCACCCCCAGAATCGCGATGAGCAGTTCTTC CASSPHPQNRDEQFF TRBJ2-1 TRBV4-2 . .
TGTGCCAGCAGCCCTCCCGGGACAGGGGATTCACCCCTCCACTTT CASSPPGTGDSPLHF TRBJ1-6 TRBV11-3 TRBD1 .
TGTGCCAGCAGCGGGACAGGGGGCGATCACTATGGCTACACCTTC CASSGTGGDHYGYTF TRBJ1-2 TRBV13 TRBD1 many
TGTGCCAGCAGCTTAGTGGGACCCTATGGCTACACCTTC CASSLVGPYGYTF TRBJ1-2 TRBV7-9 . once
TGTGCCAGCAGCTTACCTTTAGCCGGGGGACAGGGGGGGACAGATACGCAGTATTTT CASSLPLAGGQGGTDTQYF TRBJ2-3 TRBV11-2 TRBD1 .
TGCAGTGCTAGAGATCGAGGGGGGGGCTATAGCAATCAGCCCCAGCATTTT CSARDRGGGYSNQPQHF TRBJ1-5 TRBV20-1 . .
TGCGCCAGCAGCTTTAACACTTACAGGGTGGGGGTGATGAACACTGAAGCTTTCTTT CASSFNTYRVGVMNTEAFF TRBJ1-1 TRBV5-1 . .
TGTGCCAGCAGCTTAGCGAGCGTGGATAATTCACCCCTCCACTTT CASSLASVDNSPLHF TRBJ1-6 TRBV7-2 . many
TGCAGTGCTAGTGACACCGGCTACGAGCAGTACTTC CSASDTGYEQYF TRBJ2-7 TRBV20-1 . many
TGTGCCAGCAGAGGTCCGGGACGAGGCTTTGGCTACACCTTC CASRGPGRGFGYTF TRBJ1-2 TRBV28 . few
TGCAGTGCCCGCCAGGGGGATGATTCACCCCTCCACTTT CSARQGDDSPLHF TRBJ1-6 TRBV20-1 TRBD1 few
TGCAGTGCTGGACAGGAGGGCACTGAAGCTTTCTTT CSAGQEGTEAFF TRBJ1-1 TRBV20-1 TRBD1 many
TGTGCCAGCAGCTGGGGGGGCTCCGGGGAGCTGTTTTTT CASSWGGSGELFF TRBJ2-2 TRBV6-1 . .
TGCAGTGCTAGAGTCTTCGGGCTCACTGAAGCTTTCTTT CSARVFGLTEAFF TRBJ1-1 TRBV20-1 . many
TGTGCCACCAGCAGAGTTTTTTCTAGCGGGGGGCCAGATACGCAGTATTTT CATSRVFSSGGPDTQYF TRBJ2-3 TRBV15 TRBD2 .
TGTGCCAGCAGCTTCACCGGGCAGCACACTGAAGCTTTCTTT CASSFTGQHTEAFF TRBJ1-1 TRBV7-2 . many
TGCGCCAGCAGCTTGATGGGGGCCAACAATGAGCAGTTCTTC CASSLMGANNEQFF TRBJ2-1 TRBV5-1 . many
TGTGCCACCCTAGTGGGGGGATCTGGAAACACCATATATTTT CATLVGGSGNTIYF TRBJ1-3 TRBV13 . many
TGTGCCAGTATTTACGGGAACACTGAAGCTTTCTTT CASIYGNTEAFF TRBJ1-1 TRBV19 . .
TGCGCCAGCAGCTTGGAGGGACAGACCTACGAGCAGTACTTC CASSLEGQTYEQYF TRBJ2-7 TRBV5-1 TRBD1 .
TGTGCCAGCAGCTTGACTAGTGGTTACAATGAGCAGTTCTTC CASSLTSGYNEQFF TRBJ2-1 TRBV5-5 . many
TGTGCCAGCAGTGATTCGACGCGGGGGGGCTTCAATGAGCAGTTCTTC CASSDSTRGGFNEQFF TRBJ2-1 TRBV6-4 TRBD2 .
TGTGCCAGCAGCCCGACATGGGTAGGCACCGGGGAGCTGTTTTTT CASSPTWVGTGELFF TRBJ2-2 TRBV6-1 . .
TGCAGTTATTACAGGGGTATCGATGGCTACACCTTC CSYYRGIDGYTF TRBJ1-2 TRBV20-1 TRBD1 many
TGTGCCAGCAGCTTGGCGCTTGGGGGGGCTGGGGCCAACGTCCTGACTTTC CASSLALGGAGANVLTF TRBJ2-6 TRBV5-5 TRBD2 .
TGCAGTGCTAGCCTCTGGGGCATTAAGAACACTGAAGCTTTCTTT CSASLWGIKNTEAFF TRBJ1-1 TRBV20-1 . many
TGTGCCAGCAGTTTACGAACTACCCAAGAGACCCAGTACTTC CASSLRTTQETQYF TRBJ2-5 TRBV12-3/TRBV12-4 . many
TGTGCCATCAGTGAGTCGGGAGCGGGGAATGAAAAACTGTTTTTT CAISESGAGNEKLFF TRBJ1-4 TRBV10-3 . many
TGTGCCACCAGCAGAGATAGAGGTAGTGACCCCTTCACAGATACGCAGTATTTT CATSRDRGSDPFTDTQYF TRBJ2-3 TRBV15 . .